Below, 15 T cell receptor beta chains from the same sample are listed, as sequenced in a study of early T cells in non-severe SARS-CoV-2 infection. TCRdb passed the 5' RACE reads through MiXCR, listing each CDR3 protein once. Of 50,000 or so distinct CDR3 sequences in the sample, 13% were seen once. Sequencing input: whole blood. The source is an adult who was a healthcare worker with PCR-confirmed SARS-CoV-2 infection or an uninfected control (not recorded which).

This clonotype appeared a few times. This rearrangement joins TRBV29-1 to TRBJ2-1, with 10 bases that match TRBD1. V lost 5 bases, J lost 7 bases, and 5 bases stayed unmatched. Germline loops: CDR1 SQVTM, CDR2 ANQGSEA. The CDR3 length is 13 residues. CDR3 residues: CSVQGQGPNEQFF. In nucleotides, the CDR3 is TGCAGCGTTCAGGGACAGGGGCCTAATGAGCAGTTCTTC.

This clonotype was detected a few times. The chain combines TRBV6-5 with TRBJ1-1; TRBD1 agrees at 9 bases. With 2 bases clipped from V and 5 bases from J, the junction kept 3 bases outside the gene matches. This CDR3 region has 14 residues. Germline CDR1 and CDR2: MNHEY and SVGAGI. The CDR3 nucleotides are TGTGCCAGCAGTTACGACAGGGGGAAGACTGAAGCTTTCTTT. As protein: CASSYDRGKTEAFF.

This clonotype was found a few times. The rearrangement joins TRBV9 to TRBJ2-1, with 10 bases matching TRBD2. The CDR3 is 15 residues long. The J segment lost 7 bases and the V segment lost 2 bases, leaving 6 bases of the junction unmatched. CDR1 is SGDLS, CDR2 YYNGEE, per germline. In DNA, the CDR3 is TGTGCCAGCAGCGTTAGCGGGAGGAAGGGTAATGAGCAGTTCTTC. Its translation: CASSVSGRKGNEQFF.

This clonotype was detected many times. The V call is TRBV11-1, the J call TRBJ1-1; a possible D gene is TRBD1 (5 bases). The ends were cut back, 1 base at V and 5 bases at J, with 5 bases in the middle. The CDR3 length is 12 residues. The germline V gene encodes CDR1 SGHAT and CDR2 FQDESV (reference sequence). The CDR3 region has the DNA TGTGCCAGCAGCTTAGGGACAACTGAAGCTTTCTTT. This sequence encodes CASSLGTTEAFF.

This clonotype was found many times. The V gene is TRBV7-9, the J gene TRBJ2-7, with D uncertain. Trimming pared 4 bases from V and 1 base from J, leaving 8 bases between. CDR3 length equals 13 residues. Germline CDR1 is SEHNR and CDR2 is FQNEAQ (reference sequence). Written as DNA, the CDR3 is TGTGCCAGCAGCTCCCCGTTATCCTACGAGCAGTACTTC. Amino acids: CASSSPLSYEQYF.

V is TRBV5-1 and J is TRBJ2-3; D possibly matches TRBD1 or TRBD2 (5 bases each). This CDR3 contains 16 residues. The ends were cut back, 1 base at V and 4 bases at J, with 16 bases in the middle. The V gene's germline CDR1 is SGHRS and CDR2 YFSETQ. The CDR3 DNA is TGCGCCAGCAGCTTGATTTCTGGGGGTTCCGCAGATACGCAGTATTTT. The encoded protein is CASSLISGGSADTQYF. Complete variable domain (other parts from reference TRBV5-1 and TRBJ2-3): KAGVTQTPRYLIKTRGQQVTLSCSPISGHRSVSWYQQTPGQGLQFLFEYFSETQRNKGNFPGRFSGRQFSNSRSEMNVSTLELGDSALYLCASSLISGGSADTQYFGPGTRLTVL.

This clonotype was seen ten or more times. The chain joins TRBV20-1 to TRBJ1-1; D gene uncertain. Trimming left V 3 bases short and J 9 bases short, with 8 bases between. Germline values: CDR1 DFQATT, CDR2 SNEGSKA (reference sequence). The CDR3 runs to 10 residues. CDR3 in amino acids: CSARAGKAFF. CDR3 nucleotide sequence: TGCAGTGCTAGGGCAGGAAAAGCTTTCTTT.

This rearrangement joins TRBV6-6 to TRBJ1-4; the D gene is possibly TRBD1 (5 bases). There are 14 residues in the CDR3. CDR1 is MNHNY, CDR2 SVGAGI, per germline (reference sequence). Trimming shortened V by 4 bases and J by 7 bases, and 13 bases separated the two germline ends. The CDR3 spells CASSLRGGVEKLFF. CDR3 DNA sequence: TGTGCCAGCAGTTTAAGGGGAGGTGTTGAAAAACTGTTTTTT.

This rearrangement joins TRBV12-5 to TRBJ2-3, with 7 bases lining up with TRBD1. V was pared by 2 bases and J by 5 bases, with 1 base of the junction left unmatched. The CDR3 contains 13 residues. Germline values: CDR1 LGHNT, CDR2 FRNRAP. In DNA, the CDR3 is TGTGCTAGTGGTTTGTCAGGGGGAGATACGCAGTATTTT. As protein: CASGLSGGDTQYF.

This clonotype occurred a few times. The CDR3 region has the DNA TGCGCCAGCAGCCAGACAGGGCTTAAGATGGCTTTCTTT. This encodes CASSQTGLKMAFF. V is TRBV4-1 and J is TRBJ1-1; 7 nucleotides agree with TRBD1. The V segment lost 3 bases and the J segment 11 bases; nucleotides outside the gene matches: 9. This CDR3 is 13 amino acids long. CDR1 is MGHRA and CDR2 is YSYEKL in the germline V gene.

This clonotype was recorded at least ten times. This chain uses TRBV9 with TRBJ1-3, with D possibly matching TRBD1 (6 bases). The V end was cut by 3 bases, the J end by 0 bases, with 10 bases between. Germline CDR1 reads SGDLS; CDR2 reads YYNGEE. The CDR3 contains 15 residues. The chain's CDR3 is CASSAQGASGNTIYF. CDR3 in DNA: TGTGCCAGCAGCGCACAGGGTGCCTCTGGAAACACCATATATTTT.

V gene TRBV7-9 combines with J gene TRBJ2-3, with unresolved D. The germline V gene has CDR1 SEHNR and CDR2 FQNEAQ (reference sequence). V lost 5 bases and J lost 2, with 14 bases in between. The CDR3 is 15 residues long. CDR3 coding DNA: TGTGCCAGCAGCAGCATATTATCCCTCACAGATACGCAGTATTTT. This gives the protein CASSSILSLTDTQYF.

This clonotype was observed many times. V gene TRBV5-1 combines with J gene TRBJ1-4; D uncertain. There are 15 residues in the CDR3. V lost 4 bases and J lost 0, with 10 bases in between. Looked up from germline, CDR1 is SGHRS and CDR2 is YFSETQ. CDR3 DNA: TGCGCCAGCAGCCGCGATGTTGCAACTAATGAAAAACTGTTTTTT. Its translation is CASSRDVATNEKLFF.

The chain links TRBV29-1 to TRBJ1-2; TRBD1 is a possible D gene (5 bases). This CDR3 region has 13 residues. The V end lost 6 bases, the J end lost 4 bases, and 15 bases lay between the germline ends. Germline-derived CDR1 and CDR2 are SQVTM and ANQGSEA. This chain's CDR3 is CSVPIKDTYGYTF. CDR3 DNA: TGCAGCGTCCCGATAAAGGACACCTATGGCTACACCTTC.

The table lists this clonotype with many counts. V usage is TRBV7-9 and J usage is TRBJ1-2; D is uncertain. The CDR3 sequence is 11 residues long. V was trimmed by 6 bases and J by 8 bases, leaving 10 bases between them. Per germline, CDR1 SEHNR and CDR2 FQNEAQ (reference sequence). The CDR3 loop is CASSKGSGYTF. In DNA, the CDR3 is TGTGCCAGCAGTAAGGGAAGCGGCTACACCTTC.